The clone carrying this TCR beta chain counts as medium-sized. Antigen unknown. TCRdb re-derived calls from the 5' RACE reads in MiXCR, one entry per CDR3 protein. The table has 1,600 or so distinct CDR3 sequences, approximately 5% seen once. This sample is drawn from a study of spatial heterogeneity in lung cancer. Time point noted: sample taken at primary tumor resection. The study, taken as a whole, reports: For expanded intratumoral alpha and beta TCRs, counts tracked tumor mutation counts.

The CDR3 totals 17 residues. Trimming took 3 bases from V and 0 from J, leaving 17 bases between them. This TCR came from a male donor with early-stage non-small cell lung cancer. The specimen comprised lung tumor tissue, sampled at surgery. The genes are TRBV23-1 and TRBJ1-1; D unclear. TRBV23-1 is assigned to the ORF class and has an uncertain function. CDR3 region: CASSQARARRMNTEAFF. The CDR3 nucleotides read TGCGCCAGCAGTCAGGCACGGGCAAGGAGAATGAACACTGAAGCTTTCTTT.